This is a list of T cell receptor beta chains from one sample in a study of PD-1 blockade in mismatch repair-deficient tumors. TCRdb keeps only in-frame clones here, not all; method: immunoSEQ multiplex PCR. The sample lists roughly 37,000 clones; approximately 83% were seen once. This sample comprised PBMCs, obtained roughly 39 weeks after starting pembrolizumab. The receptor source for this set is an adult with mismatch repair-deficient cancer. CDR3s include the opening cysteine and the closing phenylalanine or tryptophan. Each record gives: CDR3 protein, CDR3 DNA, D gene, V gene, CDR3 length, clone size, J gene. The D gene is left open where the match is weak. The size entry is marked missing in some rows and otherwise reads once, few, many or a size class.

CASSLSTYSNQPQHF	TGTGCCAGCAGCTTGAGCACTTATAGCAATCAGCCCCAGCATTTT	NA	TRBV5-5	15	NA	TRBJ1-5
CSVAGIGLRNYEQYF	TGCAGCGTTGCGGGAATTGGACTAAGGAACTACGAGCAGTACTTC	NA	TRBV29-1	15	NA	TRBJ2-7
CASSSLAGGAYEQYF	TGTGCCAGCAGCTCTTTAGCGGGAGGCGCCTACGAGCAGTACTTC	TRBD2	TRBV7-6	15	NA	TRBJ2-7
CASSSGESRSGNTIYF	TGCGCCAGCAGCTCAGGGGAGTCCCGATCTGGAAACACCATATATTTT	NA	TRBV5-1	16	NA	TRBJ1-3
CASSYYATGGYEQYF	TGTGCCAGCAGTTACTACGCCACAGGGGGCTACGAGCAGTACTTC	TRBD1	TRBV6-5	15	NA	TRBJ2-7
CASSIAVQETQYF	TGTGCCAGTAGTATCGCAGTCCAAGAGACCCAGTACTTC	NA	TRBV19	13	NA	TRBJ2-5
CASSLGSVQETQYF	TGCGCCAGCAGCTTGGGGTCAGTCCAAGAGACCCAGTACTTC	NA	TRBV5-1	14	NA	TRBJ2-5
CAISDPGTSGKTYEQYF	TGTGCCATCAGTGATCCCGGGACTAGCGGTAAGACCTACGAGCAGTACTTC	TRBD2	TRBV10-3	17	NA	TRBJ2-7
CASSAPDRGHYEQYF	TGTGCCAGCAGTGCCCCGGACAGGGGACACTACGAGCAGTACTTC	TRBD1	TRBV2	15	once	TRBJ2-7
CASSGTSYGYTF	TGTGCCAGCAGTGGGACAAGCTATGGCTACACCTTC	NA	TRBV2	12	NA	TRBJ1-2
CASSLQGASGELFF	TGTGCCAGTAGCTTACAGGGGGCGTCGGGGGAGCTGTTTTTT	TRBD1	TRBV19	14	NA	TRBJ2-2
CASSEQGRSYNEQFF	TGCGCCAGCAGTGAGCAGGGAAGGTCCTACAATGAGCAGTTCTTC	NA	TRBV10-2	15	NA	TRBJ2-1
CASRLQTNTGELFF	TGTGCCAGTAGGCTCCAGACGAACACCGGGGAGCTGTTTTTT	NA	TRBV19	14	NA	TRBJ2-2
CASSLGQGGEKLFF	TGTGCCAGCTCCCTGGGACAGGGCGGTGAAAAACTGTTTTTT	TRBD1	TRBV18	14	NA	TRBJ1-4
CASSFVGQGAGNQPQHF	TGTGCCAGCAGTTTTGTAGGACAGGGGGCTGGCAATCAGCCCCAGCATTTT	TRBD1	TRBV27	17	NA	TRBJ1-5
CASSASRGVAGNYEQYF	TGCGCCAGCAGCGCCAGCAGGGGGGTAGCGGGGAACTACGAGCAGTACTTC	NA	TRBV5-1	17	NA	TRBJ2-7
CASSRHGNEQFF	TGTGCCAGCAGTCGACACGGCAATGAGCAGTTCTTC	NA	TRBV28	12	NA	TRBJ2-1
CASSLASGTTNTGELFF	TGTGCCAGCAGCTTAGCGAGCGGGACCACCAACACCGGGGAGCTGTTTTTT	TRBD2	TRBV7-9	17	NA	TRBJ2-2
CASASGQAYEQYF	TGTGCCAGTGCTTCGGGACAAGCCTACGAGCAGTACTTC	NA	TRBV19	13	NA	TRBJ2-7
CASSTQGRAGYTF	TGTGCCAGCAGTACGCAGGGTAGGGCTGGCTACACCTTC	NA	TRBV27	13	few	TRBJ1-2
CASSIAWRGTYEQYF	TGTGCCAGTAGTATAGCCTGGCGCGGGACCTACGAGCAGTACTTC	NA	TRBV19	15	NA	TRBJ2-7
CASSLDSASGNTIYF	TGTGCCAGCAGCTTAGATAGCGCCTCTGGAAACACCATATATTTT	NA	TRBV13	15	NA	TRBJ1-3
CASSFGQAIYNEQFF	TGTGCCAGCAGCTTCGGACAGGCAATCTACAATGAGCAGTTCTTC	TRBD1	TRBV5-4	15	NA	TRBJ2-1
CASSPGTGGRYEQYF	TGTGCCAGCTCACCCGGGACAGGTGGACGGTACGAGCAGTACTTC	TRBD1	TRBV18	15	NA	TRBJ2-7
CASSQPGTGSGNTIYF	TGTGCCAGCAGCCAACCAGGGACAGGCTCTGGAAACACCATATATTTT	TRBD1	TRBV5-6	16	NA	TRBJ1-3
CASSPTSGSNEQFF	TGTGCCAGCAGCCCGACTAGCGGGAGTAATGAGCAGTTCTTC	TRBD2	TRBV4-2	14	NA	TRBJ2-1
CASSSDGTTFSQYF	TGTGCCAGCAGTTCCGACGGGACTACATTTTCCCAGTACTTC	TRBD2	TRBV6-6	14	NA	TRBJ2-5
CASSSPGLAGSSTDTQYF	TGTGCCAGCAGTTCACCGGGACTAGCGGGCTCTAGCACAGATACGCAGTATTTT	TRBD2	TRBV5-4	18	NA	TRBJ2-3
CASRDRQGPNYGYTF	TGTGCCAGCAGAGATCGACAGGGTCCTAACTATGGCTACACCTTC	TRBD1	TRBV28	15	NA	TRBJ1-2
CASSYRTGGLYNEQFF	TGTGCCAGCAGTTACAGGACAGGGGGCCTCTACAATGAGCAGTTCTTC	TRBD1	TRBV6-6	16	NA	TRBJ2-1
CASSPRRTNEKLFF	TGTGCCAGCTCACCACGCAGGACTAATGAAAAACTGTTTTTT	NA	TRBV18	14	NA	TRBJ1-4
CASSLAAGEQFF	TGTGCCAGCAGCTTGGCGGCGGGTGAGCAGTTCTTC	NA	TRBV5-6	12	NA	TRBJ2-1
CASSVGTGWTEAFF	TGTGCCAGCAGCGTAGGGACAGGGTGGACTGAAGCTTTCTTT	TRBD1	TRBV9	14	NA	TRBJ1-1
CASSYSLSGRPYEQYF	TGTGCCAGCAGTTACTCGTTGAGCGGGAGGCCTTACGAGCAGTACTTC	TRBD2	TRBV6-6	16	once	TRBJ2-7
CASRGQGANTGELFF	TGTGCCAGCAGAGGCCAGGGGGCGAACACCGGGGAGCTGTTTTTT	TRBD1	TRBV7-6	15	NA	TRBJ2-2
CASRGQGAVDFYEQYF	TGTGCCAGCAGGGGACAGGGGGCGGTGGACTTCTACGAGCAGTACTTC	TRBD1	TRBV2	16	NA	TRBJ2-7
CAWTQRGLFLSEQYF	TGTGCCTGGACCCAGAGAGGCCTCTTCTTGTCTGAGCAGTACTTC	NA	TRBV30	15	NA	TRBJ2-7
CASSYTGGTEAFF	TGTGCCAGCTCTTATACCGGGGGAACTGAAGCTTTCTTT	NA	TRBV6-5	13	NA	TRBJ1-1
CASSSAVTVYNEQFF	TGTGCCAGCAGCTCAGCGGTTACGGTTTACAATGAGCAGTTCTTC	NA	TRBV7-3	15	NA	TRBJ2-1
CASSGVAGILGGAKNIQYF	TGTGCCAGCAGTGGGGTAGCGGGGATCCTCGGGGGGGCCAAAAACATTCAGTACTTC	TRBD2	TRBV27	19	few	TRBJ2-4
CASRLALTGVDNSPLHF	TGTGCAAGTCGCTTAGCGCTGACAGGGGTAGATAATTCACCCCTCCACTTT	NA	TRBV12-2	17	NA	TRBJ1-6
CASSLGFLADSYEQYF	TGTGCCAGCAGCTTAGGGTTTCTAGCGGACTCCTACGAGCAGTACTTC	TRBD2	TRBV11-2	16	NA	TRBJ2-7
CASSPSSGTAINTGELFF	TGTGCCAGCAGCCCCTCCTCCGGGACAGCCATTAACACCGGGGAGCTGTTTTTT	TRBD1	TRBV7-9	18	NA	TRBJ2-2
CASSPGLREGYNEQFF	TGTGCCAGCTCACCAGGTTTGCGGGAGGGCTACAATGAGCAGTTCTTC	TRBD2	TRBV18	16	NA	TRBJ2-1
CASSRQGAYYEQYF	TGTGCCAGCAGTCGACAGGGGGCATATTACGAGCAGTACTTC	TRBD1	TRBV6-5	14	NA	TRBJ2-7
CASSFSGVQETQYF	TGTGCCAGCAGTTTTAGCGGGGTTCAAGAGACCCAGTACTTC	TRBD2	TRBV7-2	14	NA	TRBJ2-5
CATRDSNTGELFF	TGTGCCACACGGGACTCAAACACCGGGGAGCTGTTTTTT	NA	TRBV6-5	13	NA	TRBJ2-2
CASSLEDRGNLNGYTF	TGTGCCAGCAGTTTGGAGGACAGGGGTAATTTGAATGGCTACACCTTC	TRBD1	TRBV27	16	NA	TRBJ1-2
CASSYQGREQFF	TGTGCCAGCAGTTACCAGGGAAGGGAGCAGTTCTTC	NA	TRBV6-6	12	NA	TRBJ2-1
CASSRQGRGSYNEQFF	TGTGCCAGCAGCAGACAGGGCAGGGGCTCCTACAATGAGCAGTTCTTC	TRBD1	TRBV11-2	16	NA	TRBJ2-1
CASSVVAGTGDEKLFF	TGTGCCAGCAGCGTAGTCGCCGGGACAGGGGATGAAAAACTGTTTTTT	TRBD1	TRBV9	16	NA	TRBJ1-4
CASSGTGGSTDTQYF	TGTGCCAGCAGCGGGACAGGGGGCAGCACAGATACGCAGTATTTT	TRBD1	TRBV7-2	15	once	TRBJ2-3
CASSFLVNTEAFF	TGTGCCAGCAGCTTCCTTGTAAACACTGAAGCTTTCTTT	NA	TRBV7-3	13	NA	TRBJ1-1
CASTVSRGQAYEQYF	TGTGCCAGCACCGTCTCGAGGGGACAGGCCTACGAGCAGTACTTC	TRBD1	TRBV9	15	NA	TRBJ2-7
CAISDNGLAGASTGELFF	TGTGCCATCAGTGATAACGGACTAGCGGGAGCCTCCACCGGGGAGCTGTTTTTT	TRBD2	TRBV10-3	18	NA	TRBJ2-2
CAWSVLIWESSGNTIYF	TGTGCCTGGAGTGTACTAATTTGGGAGAGCTCTGGAAACACCATATATTTT	NA	TRBV30	17	NA	TRBJ1-3
CASSLWGTLNTEAFF	TGTGCCAGCAGCTTATGGGGGACATTGAACACTGAAGCTTTCTTT	NA	TRBV5-4	15	NA	TRBJ1-1